Each of the 9 T cell receptor beta chains below was sequenced from the same sample in a study of CD8+ T cells in alopecia areata. Following RNA extraction, reverse transcription yielded cDNA that acted as the sequencing template. Assay: immunoSEQ multiplex PCR; the TCRdb copy retains only in-frame clones and omits some. Among about 120,000 clones listed, 35% to 40% were seen once. The material sequenced was CD4+ T cells sorted from blood. Receptors were obtained from a human donor with alopecia areata.

The chain employs TRBV4-1 and TRBJ2-3; 10 bases align to TRBD2. The CDR3 runs to 18 residues. Germline V CDR1 and CDR2: MGHRA, YSYEKL. Losses at the gene ends were 3 bases for V and 1 base for J; bases not matched to a gene: 10. The CDR3 DNA reads TGCGCCAGCAGCCAGAGGCTAGCGGGAGAGGGCGGCACAGATACGCAGTATTTT. Translation: CASSQRLAGEGGTDTQYF.

This clone turned up a few times. The gene calls are TRBV29-1 and TRBJ2-7, with 10 positions matching TRBD1. The CDR3 has 13 amino acids. The germline CDR1 and CDR2 sequences are SQVTM and ANQGSEA. V shed 4 bases, J shed 4 bases, and the junction held 4 bases outside the gene matches. The CDR3 region is CSVARGQGYEQYF. The CDR3 DNA follows: TGCAGCGTTGCAAGGGGACAGGGGTACGAGCAGTACTTC.

The chain links TRBV30 to TRBJ1-1; 8 nucleotides line up with TRBD1. With 4 bases clipped from V and 5 bases from J, the junction kept 9 bases outside the gene matches. This CDR3 spans 14 amino acids. Germline V gene data show CDR1 as GTSNPN and CDR2 as SVGIG (reference sequence). CDR3 in amino acids: CAWTPRQGWTEAFF. DNA of the CDR3: TGTGCCTGGACGCCGAGACAGGGGTGGACTGAAGCTTTCTTT.

The rearrangement joins TRBV4-3 to TRBJ2-1; D perhaps matches TRBD1 (6 bases). The V end lost 1 base, the J end lost 6 bases, and 10 bases lay between the germline ends. Germline V gene data show CDR1 as LGHNA and CDR2 as YSLEER. The CDR3 has 14 residues. The CDR3 coding sequence is TGCGCCAGCAGCCAAGTTCAGGACAGCAATGAGCAGTTCTTC. This encodes CASSQVQDSNEQFF.

This clone showed up just a few times. This rearrangement joins TRBV20-1 to TRBJ2-3; no firm D call. The V end was cut by 1 base, the J end by 6 bases, with 5 bases between. Per germline, CDR1 DFQATT and CDR2 SNEGSKA (reference sequence). The CDR3 covers 11 residues. For the CDR3, the DNA is TGCAGTGCTAGAGTGGGGGATACGCAGTATTTT. It specifies CSARVGDTQYF.

The chain has TRBV29-1 and TRBJ1-1; D is ambiguous. The V end lost 3 bases, the J end lost 1 base, and 12 bases lay between the germline ends. The CDR3 spans 14 residues. From germline, CDR1 is SQVTM and CDR2 ANQGSEA. DNA for the CDR3: TGCAGCGTTGACCCGGACGGCAGGAACACTGAAGCTTTCTTT. Translation gives CSVDPDGRNTEAFF.

V usage is TRBV7-3 and J usage is TRBJ1-1; 7 bases are a match to TRBD1. CDR3 length: 14 amino acids. V was pared by 4 bases and J by 1 base, with 3 bases of the junction left unmatched. Per the germline V gene, CDR1 is SGHTA and CDR2 is FQGTGA. The CDR3 nucleotides read TGTGCCAGCAGCTCGGCAGGGGGGAACACTGAAGCTTTCTTT. It is translated as CASSSAGGNTEAFF.

This clone was observed a handful of times. The chain is built from TRBV29-1 and TRBJ1-2; 7 bases are shared with TRBD1. V lost 5 bases and J lost 2; bases outside the gene matches: 8. CDR3 length: 14 residues. Germline V lookup: CDR1 SQVTM, CDR2 ANQGSEA. The CDR3 DNA sequence: TGCAGCGTTACCGGGACAGTAAAGAACTATGGCTACACCTTC. It translates to CSVTGTVKNYGYTF. The entire variable domain, with the rest obtained from reference TRBV29-1 and TRBJ1-2, is as follows: SAVISQKPSRDICQRGTSLTIQCQVDSQVTMMFWYRQQPGQSLTLIATANQGSEATYESGFVIDKFPISRPNLTFSTLTVSNMSPEDSSIYLCSVTGTVKNYGYTFGSGTRLTVV.

The J gene is TRBJ2-5, the V gene TRBV2; no clear D gene. The CDR3 length is 12 residues. Trimming stripped 1 base from V and 5 bases from J, with 5 bases between. The germline CDR1 and CDR2 sequences are SNHLY and FYNNEI. The CDR3 coding sequence is TGTGCCAGCAGTGAAGTAACGGAGACCCAGTACTTC. Translating it yields CASSEVTETQYF.